This T cell receptor (beta chain) came from a study of shared clonotypes between healthy human individuals. After removal of 7 bases from V and 6 bases from J, the junction contained 6 bases not matched to a gene. The CDR3 covers 12 residues. Germline V gene sequence: CDR1 SQVTM, CDR2 ANQGSEA. As to this clone: Other DNA sequences in this sample translate to the same CDR3.

The authors' processing: Owing to the provision of junction-only sequences devoid of quality scores by immunoSEQ, filtering differed. Sequencing was performed with immunoSEQ multiplex PCR; in TCRdb, only in-frame clones are kept and a portion is missing. V and J calls and clone size are given by that table; D and trimming were obtained from the DNA. The repertoire holds about 470,000 clones, with 70% to 80% as singletons. The rearrangement uses TRBV29-1 and TRBJ2-1; 7 bases map to TRBD2. The source material was PBMCs. The clonotype was recovered from a middle-aged woman in good health. Some clones in this sample may be carry-over from other donors' samples. The CDR3 coding sequence is TGCAGCGCCGGGGGAGGGGCCAATGAGCAGTTCTTC. It yields the protein CSAGGGANEQFF.